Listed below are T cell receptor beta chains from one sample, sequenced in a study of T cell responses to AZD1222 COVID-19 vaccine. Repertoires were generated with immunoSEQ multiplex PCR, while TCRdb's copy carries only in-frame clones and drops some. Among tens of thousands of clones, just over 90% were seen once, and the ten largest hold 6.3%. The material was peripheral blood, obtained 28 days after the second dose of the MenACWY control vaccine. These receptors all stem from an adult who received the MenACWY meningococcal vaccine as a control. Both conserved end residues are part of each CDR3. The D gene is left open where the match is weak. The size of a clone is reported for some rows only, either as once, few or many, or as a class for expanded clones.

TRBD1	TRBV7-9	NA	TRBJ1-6	CASSSTGVNSPLHF	TGTGCCAGCAGCTCTACAGGGGTTAATTCACCCCTCCACTTT
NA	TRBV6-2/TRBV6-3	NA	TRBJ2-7	CASSYAGHEQYF	TGTGCCAGCAGTTATGCGGGTCACGAGCAGTACTTC
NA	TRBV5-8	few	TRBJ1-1	CASSLASRWNTEAFF	TGTGCCAGCAGCTTGGCATCGAGATGGAACACTGAAGCTTTCTTT
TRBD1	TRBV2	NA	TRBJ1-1	CASSDSRDRSNTEAFF	TGTGCCAGCAGTGACTCCCGGGACAGGTCGAACACTGAAGCTTTCTTT
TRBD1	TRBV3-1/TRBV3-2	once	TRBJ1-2	CASSQPDRGLWGYTF	TGTGCCAGCAGCCAACCCGACAGGGGGCTGTGGGGCTACACCTTC
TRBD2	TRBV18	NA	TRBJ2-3	CASSPRGTSAADTQYF	TGTGCCAGCTCACCACGAGGGACTAGCGCCGCAGATACGCAGTATTTT
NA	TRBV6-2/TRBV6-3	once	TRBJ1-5	CASSPGGGWDQPQHF	TGTGCCAGCAGTCCCGGCGGGGGATGGGATCAGCCCCAGCATTTT
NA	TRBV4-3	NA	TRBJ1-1	CASSQEYKNTEAFF	TGCGCCAGCAGCCAAGAATATAAGAACACTGAAGCTTTCTTT
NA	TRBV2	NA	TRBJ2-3	CASRRMEGDLTDTQYF	TGTGCCAGCCGGCGAATGGAGGGGGACCTCACAGATACGCAGTATTTT
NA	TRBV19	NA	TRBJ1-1	CASSIPGRVNTEAFF	TGTGCCAGTAGTATCCCCGGTAGGGTGAACACTGAAGCTTTCTTT
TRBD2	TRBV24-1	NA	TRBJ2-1	CAATSGAYNEQFF	TGTGCCGCGACTAGCGGGGCCTACAATGAGCAGTTCTTC
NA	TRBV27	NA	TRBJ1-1	CASSPGQNGEAFF	TGTGCCAGCAGTCCAGGACAGAACGGTGAAGCTTTCTTT
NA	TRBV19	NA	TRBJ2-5	CASSITGQETQYF	TGTGCCAGTAGTATAACGGGCCAAGAGACCCAGTACTTC
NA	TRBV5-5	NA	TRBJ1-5	CASSSENVGGQHF	TGTGCCAGCAGCTCCGAAAACGTCGGGGGCCAGCATTTT
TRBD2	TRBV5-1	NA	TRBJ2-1	CASRPLAGAEQFF	TGCGCCAGCAGGCCTTTAGCGGGAGCCGAGCAGTTCTTC
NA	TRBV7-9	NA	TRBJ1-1	CASSLEGVSIRTEAFF	TGTGCCAGCAGCTTGGAGGGGGTTTCCATTCGCACTGAAGCTTTCTTT
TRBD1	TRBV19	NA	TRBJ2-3	CASSVGTGYSSSDTQYF	TGTGCCAGTAGTGTAGGGACAGGGTACTCTAGTTCGGATACGCAGTATTTT
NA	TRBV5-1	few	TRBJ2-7	CASSSDGSYEQYF	TGCGCCAGCAGCTCGGACGGGTCCTACGAGCAGTACTTC
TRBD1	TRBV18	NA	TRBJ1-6	CASSAGTGGSPLHF	TGTGCCAGCTCCGCCGGGACAGGTGGTTCACCCCTCCACTTT
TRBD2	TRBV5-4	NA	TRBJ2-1	CASSLKTSGPNNEQFF	TGTGCCAGCAGTCTTAAAACTAGCGGCCCAAACAATGAGCAGTTCTTC
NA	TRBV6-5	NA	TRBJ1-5	CASSPSPGQPQHF	TGTGCCAGCAGTCCCAGCCCGGGTCAGCCCCAGCATTTT
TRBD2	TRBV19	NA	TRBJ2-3	CASSRRGLAGEGTDTQYF	TGTGCCAGTAGTCGCCGGGGACTAGCGGGAGAGGGCACAGATACGCAGTATTTT
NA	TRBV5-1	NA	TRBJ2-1	CASSLGQPASDEQFF	TGCGCCAGCAGCTTGGGGCAACCGGCTTCCGATGAGCAGTTCTTC
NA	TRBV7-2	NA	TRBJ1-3	CASSSWTSGNTIYF	TGTGCCAGCAGCTCCTGGACCTCTGGAAACACCATATATTTT
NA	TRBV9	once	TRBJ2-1	CASSGRDSQIPEQFF	TGTGCCAGCAGCGGGCGGGACAGCCAAATCCCTGAGCAGTTCTTC
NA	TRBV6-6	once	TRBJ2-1	CASSYSGEQFF	TGTGCCAGCAGTTACTCGGGGGAGCAGTTCTTC
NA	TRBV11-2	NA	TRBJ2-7	CASSLDWGPSYEQYF	TGTGCCAGCAGCTTAGACTGGGGGCCTTCCTACGAGCAGTACTTC
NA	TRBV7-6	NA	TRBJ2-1	CASSLVTSSYNEQFF	TGTGCCAGCAGCTTAGTCACGAGCTCCTACAATGAGCAGTTCTTC
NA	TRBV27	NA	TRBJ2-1	CASSLPPFNEQFF	TGTGCCAGCAGTTTACCCCCTTTCAATGAGCAGTTCTTC
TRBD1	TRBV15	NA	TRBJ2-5	CATSAKGQRGETQYF	TGTGCCACCAGCGCCAAGGGACAGAGGGGAGAGACCCAGTACTTC
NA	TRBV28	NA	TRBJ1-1	CASSLRITEAFF	TGTGCCAGCAGTTTGAGGATCACTGAAGCTTTCTTT
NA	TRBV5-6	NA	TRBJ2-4	CASSRRLTTVTKNIQYF	TGTGCCAGCAGTCGAAGACTCACCACGGTAACCAAAAACATTCAGTACTTC
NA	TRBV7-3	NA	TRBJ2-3	CASSSWAAASTDTQYF	TGTGCCAGCAGCTCGTGGGCGGCGGCTAGCACAGATACGCAGTATTTT
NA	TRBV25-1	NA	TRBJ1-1	CASSWAFSTEAFF	TGTGCCAGCAGTTGGGCCTTTTCCACTGAAGCTTTCTTT
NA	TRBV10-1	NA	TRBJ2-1	CASSEYQSPSYNEQFF	TGCGCCAGCAGTGAATACCAGAGTCCCTCCTACAATGAGCAGTTCTTC
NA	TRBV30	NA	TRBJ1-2	CAWSGAGYTF	TGTGCCTGGAGTGGGGCTGGCTACACCTTC
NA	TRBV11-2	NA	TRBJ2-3	CASSLVRLARLNTQYF	TGTGCCAGCAGCTTAGTTCGCTTAGCGCGACTCAATACGCAGTATTTT
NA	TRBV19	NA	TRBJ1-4	CASSTSVGYRGEKLFF	NA
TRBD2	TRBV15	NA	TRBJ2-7	CATSLGRGLSYEQYF	TGTGCCACCAGCCTGGGGAGGGGCCTTTCCTACGAGCAGTACTTC
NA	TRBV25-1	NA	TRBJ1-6	CASREAIASSPLHF	TGTGCCAGCAGAGAAGCTATTGCGAGTTCACCCCTCCACTTT
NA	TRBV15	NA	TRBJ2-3	CATSPNGPTTDTQYF	TGTGCCACCAGCCCGAACGGGCCTACCACAGATACGCAGTATTTT
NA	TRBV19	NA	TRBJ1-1	CASSIGGNTEAFF	TGTGCCAGTAGTATAGGGGGGAACACTGAAGCTTTCTTT
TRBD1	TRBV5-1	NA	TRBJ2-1	CASSLGQGDLDEQFF	TGCGCCAGCAGCCTTGGACAGGGGGATTTGGATGAGCAGTTCTTC
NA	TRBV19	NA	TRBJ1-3	CASSTTGTPGNTIYF	TGTGCCAGTAGTACCACAGGGACACCTGGAAACACCATATATTTT
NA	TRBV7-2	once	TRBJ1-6	CASSFTGLGSPLHF	TGTGCCAGCAGCTTTACAGGGTTAGGTTCACCCCTCCACTTT
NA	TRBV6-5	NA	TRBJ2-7	CASSSGPGGEQYF	TGTGCCAGCAGTTCAGGACCTGGGGGCGAGCAGTACTTC
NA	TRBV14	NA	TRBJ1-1	CASSQVEGMTLNTEAFF	TGTGCCAGCAGCCAAGTGGAGGGAATGACCTTGAACACTGAAGCTTTCTTT
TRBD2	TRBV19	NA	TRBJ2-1	CASIMTSGSVNEQFF	TGTGCCAGTATCATGACTAGCGGGAGTGTCAATGAGCAGTTCTTC
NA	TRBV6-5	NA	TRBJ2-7	CASRENFSYEQYF	TGTGCCAGCCGGGAGAATTTCTCCTACGAGCAGTACTTC
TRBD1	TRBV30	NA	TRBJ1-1	CAWSLTGNTEAFF	TGTGCCTGGAGCCTGACAGGGAATACTGAAGCTTTCTTT
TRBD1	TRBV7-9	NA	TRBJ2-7	CASGIGQGAEEQYF	TGTGCCAGCGGAATAGGACAGGGGGCTGAAGAGCAGTACTTC
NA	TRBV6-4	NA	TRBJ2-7	CASRVGEQYF	TGTGCCAGCAGGGTTGGGGAGCAGTACTTC
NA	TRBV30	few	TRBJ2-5	CAWSRRSTETQYF	TGTGCCTGGAGTCGGAGGAGCACAGAGACCCAGTACTTC
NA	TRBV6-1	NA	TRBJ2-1	CASSEAGGYNEQFF	TGTGCCAGCAGTGAAGCGGGAGGATACAATGAGCAGTTCTTC
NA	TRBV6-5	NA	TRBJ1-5	CASSGVRSNQPQHF	TGTGCCAGCTCCGGGGTTCGGAGCAATCAGCCCCAGCATTTT
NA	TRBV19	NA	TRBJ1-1	CASSIKGRNTEAFF	TGTGCCAGTAGTATAAAGGGCCGGAACACTGAAGCTTTCTTT
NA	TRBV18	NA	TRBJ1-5	CASSPTGPSGPQHF	TGTGCCAGCTCACCAACGGGCCCTAGCGGGCCCCAGCATTTT
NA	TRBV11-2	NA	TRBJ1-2	CASSPGQDYGYTF	TGTGCCAGCAGCCCAGGGCAGGACTATGGCTACACCTTC
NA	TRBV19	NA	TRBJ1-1	CATRGGLNTEAFF	TGTGCCACGAGGGGAGGGTTGAACACTGAAGCTTTCTTT
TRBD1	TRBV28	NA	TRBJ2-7	CASRGTGRAEQYF	TGTGCCAGCAGGGGGACAGGGAGGGCGGAGCAGTACTTC